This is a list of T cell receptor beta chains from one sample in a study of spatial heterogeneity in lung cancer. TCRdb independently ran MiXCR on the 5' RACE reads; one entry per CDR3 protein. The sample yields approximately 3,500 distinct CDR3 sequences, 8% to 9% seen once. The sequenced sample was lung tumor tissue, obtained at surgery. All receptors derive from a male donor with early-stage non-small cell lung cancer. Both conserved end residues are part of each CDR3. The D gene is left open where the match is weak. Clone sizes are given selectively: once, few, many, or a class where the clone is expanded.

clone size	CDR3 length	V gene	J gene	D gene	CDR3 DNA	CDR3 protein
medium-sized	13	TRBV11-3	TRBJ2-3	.	TGTGCCAGCAGCTTGGGGGGAGCAGATACGCAGTATTTT	CASSLGGADTQYF
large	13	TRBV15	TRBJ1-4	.	TGTGCCACCAGTAGGGGGGTAAATGAAAAACTGTTTTTT	CATSRGVNEKLFF
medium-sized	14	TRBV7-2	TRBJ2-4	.	TGTGCCAGCAGCACCGGGCTAGCCAAAAACATTCAGTACTTC	CASSTGLAKNIQYF
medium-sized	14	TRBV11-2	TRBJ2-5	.	TGTGCCAGCAGCGTCGGAAACGGGATGGAGACCCAGTACTTC	CASSVGNGMETQYF
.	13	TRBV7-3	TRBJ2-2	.	TGTGCCAGCAGCTTAGACTTCACCGGGGAGCTGTTTTTT	CASSLDFTGELFF
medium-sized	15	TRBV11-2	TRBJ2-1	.	TGTGCCAGCAGCTTAGAAATCTTCTCCTACAATGAGCAGTTCTTC	CASSLEIFSYNEQFF
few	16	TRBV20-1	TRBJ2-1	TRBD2	TGCAGTGCTAGCTCCCCCCTAGCGGGAGGGCGACGTGAGCAGTTCTTC	CSASSPLAGGRREQFF
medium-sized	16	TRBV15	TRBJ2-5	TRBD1	TGTGCCACCAGCAGAGTACGGGACAGGGTCCAAGAGACCCAGTACTTC	CATSRVRDRVQETQYF
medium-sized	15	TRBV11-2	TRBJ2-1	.	TGTGCCAGCAGCCCTCGGGGCCCTAAGCCCAATGAGCAGTTCTTC	CASSPRGPKPNEQFF
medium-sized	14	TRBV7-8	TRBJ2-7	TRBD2	TGTGCCAGCAGCAAAGGACTAGCGGGATACGAGCAGTACTTC	CASSKGLAGYEQYF
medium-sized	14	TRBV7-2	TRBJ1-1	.	TGTGCCAGCAGCTTACGGGGACCGAACACTGAAGCTTTCTTT	CASSLRGPNTEAFF
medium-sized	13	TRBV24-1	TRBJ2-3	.	TGTGCCACCAGTGATGGGGGCACAGATACGCAGTATTTT	CATSDGGTDTQYF
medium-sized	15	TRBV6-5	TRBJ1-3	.	TGTGCCAGCAGGTTAGACAACAACGGCGGAAACACCATATATTTT	CASRLDNNGGNTIYF
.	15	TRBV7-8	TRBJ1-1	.	TGTGCCAGCAGCTTAGAGTCAGGGTTTGGGACTGAAGCTTTCTTT	CASSLESGFGTEAFF
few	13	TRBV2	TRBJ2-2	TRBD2	TGTGCCAGCCGCGGGAGTGAAACCGGGGAGCTGTTTTTT	CASRGSETGELFF
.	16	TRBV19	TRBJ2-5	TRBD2	TGTGCCAGTAGTACGTCTAGCGGGACTCGCACAGAGACCCAGTACTTC	CASSTSSGTRTETQYF
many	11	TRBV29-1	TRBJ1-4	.	TGCAGCGTCCGAAGCCTTGAAAAACTGTTTTTT	CSVRSLEKLFF
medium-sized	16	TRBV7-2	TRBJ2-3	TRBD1	TGTGCCAGCAGCGTTTCGACAGGGGCCTTCACAGATACGCAGTATTTT	CASSVSTGAFTDTQYF
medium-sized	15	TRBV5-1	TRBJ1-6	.	TGCGCCAGCAGCCTGGCGGGCGGTTCCCGTTCACCCCTCCACTTT	CASSLAGGSRSPLHF
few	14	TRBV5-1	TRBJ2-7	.	TGCGCCAGCAGCTTGGCCACTGGGCGGTACGAGCAGTACTTC	CASSLATGRYEQYF
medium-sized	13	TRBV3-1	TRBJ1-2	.	TGTGCCAGCAGCAACACTGCTCCCGACGGCTACACCTTC	CASSNTAPDGYTF
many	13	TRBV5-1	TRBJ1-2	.	TGCGCCAGCAGCTTGGTGGCAGGTGGTGGCTACACCTTC	CASSLVAGGGYTF
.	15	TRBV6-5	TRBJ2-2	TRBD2	TGTGCCAGCAGGTTACTAGCGGGAGGGCCTCGGGAGCTGTTTTTT	CASRLLAGGPRELFF
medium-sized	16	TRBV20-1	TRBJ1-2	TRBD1	TGCAGTGCTATTCCGGGACAGGCGCCGTCTAACTATGGCTACACCTTC	CSAIPGQAPSNYGYTF
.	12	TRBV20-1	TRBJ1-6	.	TGCAGTGCGAGACCCTTGGGTTCACCCCTCCACTTT	CSARPLGSPLHF
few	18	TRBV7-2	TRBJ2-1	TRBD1	TGTGCCAGCAGCTTGACAGGGGTCAGCCTCAGCTCCTACAATGAGCAGTTCTTC	CASSLTGVSLSSYNEQFF
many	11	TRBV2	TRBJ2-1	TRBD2	TGTGCCAGCAGCGGGGGGGCTGAGCAGTTCTTC	CASSGGAEQFF
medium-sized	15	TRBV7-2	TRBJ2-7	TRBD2	TGTGCCAGCAGCTTAGCGCTAGCGGGAGTCTCCGAGCAGTACTTC	CASSLALAGVSEQYF
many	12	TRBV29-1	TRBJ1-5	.	TGCAGCGCCTCGGTGGCTAATCAGCCCCAGCATTTT	CSASVANQPQHF
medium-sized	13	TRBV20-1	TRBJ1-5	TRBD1	TGCAGTGTAGCCGGGACAGGGAATCAGCCCCAGCATTTT	CSVAGTGNQPQHF
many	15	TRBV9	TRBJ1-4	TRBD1	TGTGCCAGCAGCCCCCGGACAGGAGGGATTGAAAAACTGTTTTTT	CASSPRTGGIEKLFF
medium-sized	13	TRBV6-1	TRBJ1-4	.	TGTGCCAGCAGGAGTGGTCCTAATGAAAAACTGTTTTTT	CASRSGPNEKLFF
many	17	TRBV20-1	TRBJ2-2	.	TGCAGTGCTAGAGATAATACTGAGGGGAGGTACACCGGGGAGCTGTTTTTT	CSARDNTEGRYTGELFF
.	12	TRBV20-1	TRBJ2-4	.	TGCAGTGCCCAACTGGCCAAAAACATTCAGTACTTC	CSAQLAKNIQYF
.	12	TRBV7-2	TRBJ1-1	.	TGTGCCAGCAGCCTGGGGACCGTTGAAGCTTTCTTT	CASSLGTVEAFF
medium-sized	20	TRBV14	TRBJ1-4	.	TGTGCCAGCAGCCAAGGACAACGGATGAGAGGGGGTCGGCATAATGAAAAACTGTTTTTT	CASSQGQRMRGGRHNEKLFF